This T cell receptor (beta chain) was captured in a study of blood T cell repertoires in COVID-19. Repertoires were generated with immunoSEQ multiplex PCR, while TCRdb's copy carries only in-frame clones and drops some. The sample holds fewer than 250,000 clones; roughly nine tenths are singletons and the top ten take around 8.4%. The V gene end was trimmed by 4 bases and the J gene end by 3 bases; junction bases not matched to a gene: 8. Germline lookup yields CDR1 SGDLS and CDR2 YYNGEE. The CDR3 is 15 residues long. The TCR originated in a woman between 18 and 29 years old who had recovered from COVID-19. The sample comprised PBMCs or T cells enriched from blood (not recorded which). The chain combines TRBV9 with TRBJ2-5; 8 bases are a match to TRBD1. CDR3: CASSYDGTGEETQYF. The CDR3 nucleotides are TGTGCCAGCAGCTACGACGGGACAGGCGAAGAGACCCAGTACTTC.